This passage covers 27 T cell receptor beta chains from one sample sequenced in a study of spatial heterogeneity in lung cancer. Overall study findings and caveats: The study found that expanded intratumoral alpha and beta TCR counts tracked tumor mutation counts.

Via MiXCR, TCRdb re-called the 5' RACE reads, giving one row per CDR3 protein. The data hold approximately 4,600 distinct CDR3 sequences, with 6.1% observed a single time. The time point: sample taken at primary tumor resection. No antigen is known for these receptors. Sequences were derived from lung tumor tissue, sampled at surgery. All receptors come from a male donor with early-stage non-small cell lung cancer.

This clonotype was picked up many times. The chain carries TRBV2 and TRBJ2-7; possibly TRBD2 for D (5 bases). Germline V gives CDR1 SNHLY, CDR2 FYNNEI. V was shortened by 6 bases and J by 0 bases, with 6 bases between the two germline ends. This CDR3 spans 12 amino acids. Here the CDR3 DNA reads TGTGCCAGCAGAGAGGGCTCCTACGAGCAGTACTTC. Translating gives CASREGSYEQYF. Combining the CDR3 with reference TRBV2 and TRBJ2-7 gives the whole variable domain EPEVTQTPSHQVTQMGQEVILRCVPISNHLYFYWYRQILGQKVEFLVSFYNNEISEKSEIFDDQFSVERPDGSNFTLKIRSTKLEDSAMYFCASREGSYEQYFGPGTRLTVT.

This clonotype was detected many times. The CDR3 coding sequence is TGTGCCAGCAGCGTAGCTATCGGGGGTACAAATGGCTACACCTTC. It is translated as CASSVAIGGTNGYTF. This sequence joins TRBV9 and TRBJ1-2; TRBD1 might be the D (5 bases). CDR3 length equals 15 residues. The germline CDR1 and CDR2 sequences are SGDLS and YYNGEE. V dropped 0 bases and J dropped 6 bases, with 15 bases sitting between them.

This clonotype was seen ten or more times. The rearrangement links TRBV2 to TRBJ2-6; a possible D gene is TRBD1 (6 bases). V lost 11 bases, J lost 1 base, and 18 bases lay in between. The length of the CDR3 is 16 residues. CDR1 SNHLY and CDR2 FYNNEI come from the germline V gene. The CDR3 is CAGTHRESSGANVLTF. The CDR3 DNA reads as TGTGCCGGGACGCACAGGGAATCTTCTGGGGCCAACGTCCTGACTTTC.

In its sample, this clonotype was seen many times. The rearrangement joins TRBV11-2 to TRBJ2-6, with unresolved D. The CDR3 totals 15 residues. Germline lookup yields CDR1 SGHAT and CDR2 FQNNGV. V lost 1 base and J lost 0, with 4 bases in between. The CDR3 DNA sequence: TGTGCCAGCAGCTTAGGCCTCTCTGGGGCCAACGTCCTGACTTTC. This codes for CASSLGLSGANVLTF.

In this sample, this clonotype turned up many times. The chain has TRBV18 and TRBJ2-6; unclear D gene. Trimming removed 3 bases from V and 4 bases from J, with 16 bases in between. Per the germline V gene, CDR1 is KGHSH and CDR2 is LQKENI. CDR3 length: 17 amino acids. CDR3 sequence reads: CASSPYGLGSGANVLTF. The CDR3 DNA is TGTGCCAGCTCACCGTACGGGTTAGGGTCGGGGGCCAACGTCCTGACTTTC.

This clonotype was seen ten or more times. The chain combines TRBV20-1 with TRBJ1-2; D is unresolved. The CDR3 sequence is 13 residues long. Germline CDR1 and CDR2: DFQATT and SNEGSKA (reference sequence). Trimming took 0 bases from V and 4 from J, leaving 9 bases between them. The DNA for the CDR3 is TGCAGTGCTAGAGATCTGACGGCCTATGGCTACACCTTC. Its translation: CSARDLTAYGYTF.

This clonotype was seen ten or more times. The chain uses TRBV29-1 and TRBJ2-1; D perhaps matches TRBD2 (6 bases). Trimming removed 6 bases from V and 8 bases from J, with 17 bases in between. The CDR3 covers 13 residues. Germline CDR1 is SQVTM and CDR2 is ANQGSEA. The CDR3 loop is CSVGGRGSDEQFF. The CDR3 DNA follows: TGCAGCGTGGGGGGACGAGGGAGTGATGAGCAGTTCTTC.

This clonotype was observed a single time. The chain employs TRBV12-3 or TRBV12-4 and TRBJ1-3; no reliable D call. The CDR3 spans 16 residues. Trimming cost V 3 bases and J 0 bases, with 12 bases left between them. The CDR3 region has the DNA TGTGCCAGCAGTTTGTCAGGTGATCTCTCTGGAAACACCATATATTTT. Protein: CASSLSGDLSGNTIYF.

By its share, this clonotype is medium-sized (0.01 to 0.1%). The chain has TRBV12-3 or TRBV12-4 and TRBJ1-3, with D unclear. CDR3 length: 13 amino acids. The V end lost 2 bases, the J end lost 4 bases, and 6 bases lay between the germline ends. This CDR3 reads CASSLSSGNTIYF. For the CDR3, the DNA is TGTGCCAGCAGTTTATCGTCCGGAAACACCATATATTTT.

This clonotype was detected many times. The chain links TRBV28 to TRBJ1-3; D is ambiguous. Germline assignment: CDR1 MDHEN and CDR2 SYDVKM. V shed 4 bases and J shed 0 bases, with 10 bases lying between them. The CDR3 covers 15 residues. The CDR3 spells CASSSPHNSGNTIYF. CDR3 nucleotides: TGTGCCAGCAGTTCCCCACATAACTCTGGAAACACCATATATTTT.

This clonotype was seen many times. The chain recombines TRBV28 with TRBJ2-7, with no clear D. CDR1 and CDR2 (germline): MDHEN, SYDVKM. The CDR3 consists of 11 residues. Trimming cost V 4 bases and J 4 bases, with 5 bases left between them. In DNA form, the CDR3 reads TGTGCCAGCAGTTCGAGATACGAGCAGTACTTC. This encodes CASSSRYEQYF. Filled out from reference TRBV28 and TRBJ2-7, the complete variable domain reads DVKVTQSSRYLVKRTGEKVFLECVQDMDHENMFWYRQDPGLGLRLIYFSYDVKMKEKGDIPEGYSVSREKKERFSLILESASTNQTSMYLCASSSRYEQYFGPGTRLTVT.

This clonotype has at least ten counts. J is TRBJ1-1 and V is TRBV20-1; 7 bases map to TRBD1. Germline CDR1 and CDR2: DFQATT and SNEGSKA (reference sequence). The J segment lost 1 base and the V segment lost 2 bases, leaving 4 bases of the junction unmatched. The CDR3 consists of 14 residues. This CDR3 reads CSARQGGSNTEAFF. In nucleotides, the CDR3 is TGCAGTGCTAGACAGGGGGGGTCGAACACTGAAGCTTTCTTT.

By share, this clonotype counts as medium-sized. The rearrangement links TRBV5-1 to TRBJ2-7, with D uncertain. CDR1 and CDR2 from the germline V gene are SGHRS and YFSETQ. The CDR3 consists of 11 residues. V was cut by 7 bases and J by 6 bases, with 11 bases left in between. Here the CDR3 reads CASGQGPEQYF. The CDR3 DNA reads TGCGCCAGCGGCCAAGGGCCCGAGCAGTACTTC.

CDR3 residues: CASSLQGDETQYF. CDR3 nucleotides: TGCGCCAGCAGCTTACAGGGGGACGAGACCCAGTACTTC. V usage is TRBV5-1 and J usage is TRBJ2-5; 8 positions agree with TRBD1. The V and J ends lost 2 bases and 5 bases, in that order; junction bases with no gene match: 2. Germline CDR1 SGHRS, CDR2 YFSETQ. The CDR3 runs 13 residues.

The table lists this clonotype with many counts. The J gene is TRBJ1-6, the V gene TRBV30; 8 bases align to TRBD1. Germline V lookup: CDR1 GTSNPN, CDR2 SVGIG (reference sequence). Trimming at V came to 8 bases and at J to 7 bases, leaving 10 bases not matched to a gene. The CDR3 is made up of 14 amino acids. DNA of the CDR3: TGTGCCACCCACCAGAACAGGGGGAATTCACCCCTCCACTTT. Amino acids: CATHQNRGNSPLHF. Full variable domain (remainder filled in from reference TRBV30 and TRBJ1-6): SQTIHQWPATLVQPVGSPLSLECTVEGTSNPNLYWYRQAAGRGLQLLFYSVGIGQISSEVPQNLSASRPQDRQFILSSKKLLLSDSGFYLCATHQNRGNSPLHFGNGTRLTVT.

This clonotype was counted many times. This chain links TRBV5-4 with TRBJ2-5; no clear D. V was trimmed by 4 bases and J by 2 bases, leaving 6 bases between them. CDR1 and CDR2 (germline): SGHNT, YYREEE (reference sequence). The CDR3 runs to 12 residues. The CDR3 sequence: CASSLPQETQYF. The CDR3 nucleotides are TGTGCCAGCAGCCTACCTCAAGAGACCCAGTACTTC.

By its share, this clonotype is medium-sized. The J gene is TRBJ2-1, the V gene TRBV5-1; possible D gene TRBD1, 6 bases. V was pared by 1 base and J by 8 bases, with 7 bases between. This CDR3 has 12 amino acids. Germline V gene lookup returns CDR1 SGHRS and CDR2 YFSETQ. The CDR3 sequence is CASSLKGDEQFF. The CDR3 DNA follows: TGCGCCAGCAGCTTGAAGGGGGATGAGCAGTTCTTC.

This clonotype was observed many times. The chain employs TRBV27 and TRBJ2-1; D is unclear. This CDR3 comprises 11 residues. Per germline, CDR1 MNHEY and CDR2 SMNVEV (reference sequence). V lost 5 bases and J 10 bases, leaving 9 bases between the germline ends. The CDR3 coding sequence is TGTGCCAGCAGTAACGGTGTGGAGCAGTTCTTC. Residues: CASSNGVEQFF.

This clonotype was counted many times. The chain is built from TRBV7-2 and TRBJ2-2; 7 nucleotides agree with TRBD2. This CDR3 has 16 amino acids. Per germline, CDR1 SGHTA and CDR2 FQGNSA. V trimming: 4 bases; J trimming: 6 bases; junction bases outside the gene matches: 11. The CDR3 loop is CASSSTRGGVPGELFF. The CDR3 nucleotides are TGTGCCAGCAGCTCAACTAGGGGAGGGGTTCCCGGGGAGCTGTTTTTT.

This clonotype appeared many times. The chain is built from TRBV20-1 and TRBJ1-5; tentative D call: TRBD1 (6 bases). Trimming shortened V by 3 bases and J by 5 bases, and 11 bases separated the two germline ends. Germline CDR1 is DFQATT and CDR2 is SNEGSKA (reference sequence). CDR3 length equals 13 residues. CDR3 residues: CSASSGAYQPQHF. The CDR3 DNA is TGCAGTGCTAGTTCGGGGGCCTATCAGCCCCAGCATTTT.

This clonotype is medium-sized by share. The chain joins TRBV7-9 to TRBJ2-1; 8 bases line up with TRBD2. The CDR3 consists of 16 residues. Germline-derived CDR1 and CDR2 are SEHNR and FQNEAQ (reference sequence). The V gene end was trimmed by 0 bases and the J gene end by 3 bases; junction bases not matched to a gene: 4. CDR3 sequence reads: CASSLALGLGYNEQFF. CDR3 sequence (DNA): TGTGCCAGCAGCTTAGCGCTGGGACTAGGCTACAATGAGCAGTTCTTC.

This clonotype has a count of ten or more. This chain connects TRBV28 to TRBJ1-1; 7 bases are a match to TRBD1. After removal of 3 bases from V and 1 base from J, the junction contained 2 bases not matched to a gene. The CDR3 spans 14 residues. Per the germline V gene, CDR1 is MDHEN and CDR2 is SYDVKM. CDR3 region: CASSFRTGNTEAFF. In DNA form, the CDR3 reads TGTGCCAGCAGTTTTCGGACAGGGAACACTGAAGCTTTCTTT.

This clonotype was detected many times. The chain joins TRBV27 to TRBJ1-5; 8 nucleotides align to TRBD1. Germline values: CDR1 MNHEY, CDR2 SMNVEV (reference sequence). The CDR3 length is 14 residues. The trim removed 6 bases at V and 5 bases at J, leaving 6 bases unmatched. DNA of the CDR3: TGTGCCAGCAGCCTCCGGGACAGGTATCAGCCCCAGCATTTT. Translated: CASSLRDRYQPQHF.

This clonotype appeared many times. The CDR3 nucleotides read TGCAGTGCTAAGGGACTAGTGGGCCACGAGCAGTACTTC. Encoded protein: CSAKGLVGHEQYF. This chain connects TRBV20-1 to TRBJ2-7; 8 positions match TRBD2. The CDR3 contains 13 residues. Germline-derived CDR1 and CDR2 are DFQATT and SNEGSKA (reference sequence). The trim removed 4 bases at V and 5 bases at J, leaving 7 bases unmatched.

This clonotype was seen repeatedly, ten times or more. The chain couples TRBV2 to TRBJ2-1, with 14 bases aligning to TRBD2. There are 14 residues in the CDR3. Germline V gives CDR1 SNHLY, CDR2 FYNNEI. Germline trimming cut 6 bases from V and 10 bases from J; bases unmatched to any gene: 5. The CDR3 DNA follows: TGTGCCAGCAGGACTAGCGGGAGGGCCGGCGAGCAGTTCTTC. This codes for CASRTSGRAGEQFF.

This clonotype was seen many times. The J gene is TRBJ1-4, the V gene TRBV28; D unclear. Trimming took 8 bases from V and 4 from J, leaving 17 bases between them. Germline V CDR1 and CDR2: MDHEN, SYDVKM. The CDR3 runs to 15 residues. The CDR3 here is CASLRPGGGNEKLFF. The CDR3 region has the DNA TGTGCCAGCCTACGGCCGGGCGGTGGTAATGAAAAACTGTTTTTT.

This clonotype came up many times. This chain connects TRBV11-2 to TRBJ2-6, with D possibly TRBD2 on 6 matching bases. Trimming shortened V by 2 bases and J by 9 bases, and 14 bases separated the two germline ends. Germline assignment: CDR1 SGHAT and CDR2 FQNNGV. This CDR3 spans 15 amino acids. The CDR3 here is CASSLLGGQSNVLTF. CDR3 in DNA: TGTGCCAGCAGCTTATTAGGAGGGCAGAGCAACGTCCTGACTTTC.